This T cell receptor beta chain was identified during a study of shared clonotypes between healthy human individuals. Background on the study: CD4 naive and CD4 memory each took three plates per donor, while CD8 naive took two and CD8 memory one. Study results and limitations: Non-shared clonotypes showed lower generation probabilities than clonotypes common to all four donors.

Germline loops: CDR1 SEHNR, CDR2 FQNEAQ (reference sequence). The CDR3 covers 15 residues. Trimming removed 0 bases at V and 4 bases at J, with 12 bases between. A remark on this clone: Its antigen is undetermined.

The authors' processing: ImmunoSEQ yielded junction-only sequences lacking quality scores, so filtering differed. Here immunoSEQ multiplex PCR was the method, and the copy in TCRdb shows in-frame clones only, minus some. That table furnishes V, J and clone size, whereas the DNA furnished D and trimming. The table has about 2.4 million clones, over 85% seen once. The sequencing sample was made of naive CD4+ T cells sorted from blood. Subset in this sample: CD45RA+ positively selected. The J gene is TRBJ1-2, the V gene TRBV7-9, with no clear D. The clonotype was recovered from a young man in good health. Here the CDR3 reads CASSLAQVNIYGYTF. The CDR3 coding sequence is TGTGCCAGCAGCTTAGCCCAAGTAAATATCTATGGCTACACCTTC.